The 9 T cell receptor beta chains in this list originate from one sample, sequenced in a study of tumor-infiltrating lymphocytes in primary liver carcinoma. A constant-region primer served to make TCR beta cDNA from approximately 490 ng total RNA. Libraries covering TCR beta were generated through three nested multiplex PCR rounds (using a slightly modified ARM-PCR). In the first two PCR rounds, TRBV1-TRBV30 forward primers were paired with a C-beta reverse primer, and each round lasted roughly 10 cycles. TCRdb re-called the multiplex PCR reads through MiXCR, storing one row per CDR3 protein. The sample contains some 190,000 distinct CDR3 sequences, 60% of which appear only once. They got blood RNA out of unsorted whole blood and also pulled out germline DNA. The sample taken for sequencing was peripheral blood. Receptors were obtained from a man aged 40-49 years with primary liver carcinoma and hepatitis B virus infection.

In regard to this clonotype: This sequence may be a read error, since a much larger clone differs from it by one base. The rearrangement uses TRBV12-3 or TRBV12-4 and TRBJ2-1, with TRBD1 matching over 9 bases. CDR3 length: 15 amino acids. The CDR3 here is CASILGTGTNNEQFF. The CDR3, as DNA: TGTGCCAGCATTTTAGGGACAGGGACTAACAATGAGCAGTTCTTC.

The chain combines TRBV28 with TRBJ2-7, with 9 bases aligning to TRBD2. Germline CDR1 is MDHEN and CDR2 is SYDVKM. V shed 1 base and J 2 bases; nucleotides not matched to a gene: 12. The length of the CDR3 is 18 residues. CDR3 nucleotide sequence: TGTGCCAGCAGTTTATTCCCTTTCACTAGCGGGCAAACCTACGAGCAGTACTTC. Its protein product is CASSLFPFTSGQTYEQYF.

The V gene is TRBV29-1, the J gene TRBJ2-1, with D perhaps being TRBD1 or TRBD2 (5 bases each). Germline V gene sequence: CDR1 SQVTM, CDR2 ANQGSEA. Trimming left V 1 base short and J 0 bases short, with 16 bases between. The CDR3 extends over 17 amino acids. The chain's CDR3 is CSVEAIPGQGSYNEQFF. CDR3 sequence (DNA): TGCAGCGTTGAAGCCATACCGGGGCAGGGCTCCTACAATGAGCAGTTCTTC.

Concerning this clonotype itself: Relative to the germline gene, one junction end is altered; a read error may explain this. V is TRBV11-1 and J is TRBJ2-4; 7 bases are a match to TRBD1. The CDR3 spans 15 residues. Germline V gene lookup returns CDR1 SGHAT and CDR2 FQDESV (reference sequence). CDR3 region: CASRETGIAKNIRYF. For the CDR3, the DNA is TGTGCCAGCAGGGAGACAGGGATAGCCAAAAACATTCGGTACTTC.

The rearrangement uses TRBV29-1 and TRBJ2-7, with TRBD2 matching over 10 bases. The CDR3 has 15 amino acids. V lost 6 bases, J lost 4 bases, and 12 bases stayed unmatched. Germline values: CDR1 SQVTM, CDR2 ANQGSEA. Written as DNA, the CDR3 is TGCAGCGTACTCTACCCTAGCGGGAGCCGGTACGAGCAGTACTTC. Its protein is CSVLYPSGSRYEQYF.

On this clonotype itself: Possible read error: a much larger clone is one base away. Because the CDR3 is missing its conserved closing phenylalanine or tryptophan, this is likely a read error. The rearrangement uses TRBV4-2 and TRBJ2-1; 7 positions agree with TRBD2. J was trimmed by 7 bases and V by 4 bases; bases with no gene match: 7. CDR1 LGHNA and CDR2 YNFKEQ come from the germline V gene. CDR3 length equals 14 residues. The CDR3 sequence: CASSRWEGRNEQFL. The CDR3 DNA reads TGTGCCAGCAGCCGGTGGGAGGGCCGTAATGAGCAGTTCTTA.

The rearrangement joins TRBV6-6 to TRBJ1-1, with D unresolved. The CDR3 is 15 residues long. V lost 5 bases, J lost 6 bases, and 19 bases lay in between. The germline gives CDR1 MNHNY, CDR2 SVGAGI (reference sequence). This CDR3 reads CASSTRSLGSAEAFF. The CDR3 DNA follows: TGTGCCAGCAGTACACGGTCTCTAGGTAGTGCTGAAGCTTTCTTT.

A remark on this clonotype: It may be a read error: a sequence one base away is much more abundant. The V gene is TRBV11-1, the J gene TRBJ1-6; no definite D call. V was pared by 10 bases and J by 7 bases, with 14 bases between. Looked up from germline, CDR1 is SGHAT and CDR2 is FQDESV (reference sequence). The CDR3 runs to 13 residues. This CDR3 is CAIGEDYNSPLHF. The CDR3, as DNA: TGTGCCATCGGGGAGGACTACAATTCACCCCTCCACTTT.

The genes are TRBV29-1 and TRBJ2-1, with a weak D call TRBD1 (6 bases). The CDR3 covers 15 residues. V lost 3 bases and J 6 bases, leaving 18 bases between the germline ends. Germline V lookup: CDR1 SQVTM, CDR2 ANQGSEA. The CDR3 sequence is CSVEPQGTARNEQFF. CDR3 nucleotide sequence: TGCAGCGTTGAGCCCCAGGGGACGGCTCGCAATGAGCAGTTCTTC.